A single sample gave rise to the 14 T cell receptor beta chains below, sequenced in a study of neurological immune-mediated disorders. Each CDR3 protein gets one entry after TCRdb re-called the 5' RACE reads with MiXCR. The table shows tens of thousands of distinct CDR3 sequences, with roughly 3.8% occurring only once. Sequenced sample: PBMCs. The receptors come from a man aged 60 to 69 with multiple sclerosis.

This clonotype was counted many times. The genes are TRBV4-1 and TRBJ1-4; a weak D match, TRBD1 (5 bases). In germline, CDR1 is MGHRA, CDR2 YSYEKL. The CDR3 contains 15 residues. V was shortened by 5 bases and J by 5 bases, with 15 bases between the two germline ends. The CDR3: CASSEYPGLNEKLFF. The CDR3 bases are TGCGCCAGCAGCGAATACCCGGGACTCAATGAAAAACTGTTTTTT.

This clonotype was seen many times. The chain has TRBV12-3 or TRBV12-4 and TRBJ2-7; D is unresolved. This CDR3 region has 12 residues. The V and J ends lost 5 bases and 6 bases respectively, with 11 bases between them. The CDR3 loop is CASSRHFGEQYF. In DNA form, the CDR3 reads TGTGCCAGCAGTCGCCACTTTGGCGAGCAGTACTTC.

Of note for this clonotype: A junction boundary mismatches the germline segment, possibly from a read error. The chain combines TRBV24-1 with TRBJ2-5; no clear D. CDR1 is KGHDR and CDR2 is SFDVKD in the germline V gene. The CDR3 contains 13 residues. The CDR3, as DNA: TGTGCCAACAGTGACGCTAGTTGGGAGACCCAGTACTTC. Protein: CANSDASWETQYF.

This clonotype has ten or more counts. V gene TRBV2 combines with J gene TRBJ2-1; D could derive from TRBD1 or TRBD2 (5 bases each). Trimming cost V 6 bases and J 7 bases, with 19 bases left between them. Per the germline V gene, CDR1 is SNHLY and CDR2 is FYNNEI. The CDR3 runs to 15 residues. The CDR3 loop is CASSDGTSRGNEQFF. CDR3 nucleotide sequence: TGTGCCAGCAGCGACGGGACCTCCCGGGGAAATGAGCAGTTCTTC.

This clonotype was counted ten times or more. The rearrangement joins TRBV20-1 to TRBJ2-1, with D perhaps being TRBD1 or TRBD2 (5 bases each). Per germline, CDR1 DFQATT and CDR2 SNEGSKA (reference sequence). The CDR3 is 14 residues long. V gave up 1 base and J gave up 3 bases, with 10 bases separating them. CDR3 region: CSARAQGDYNEQFF. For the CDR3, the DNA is TGCAGTGCTAGAGCCCAGGGAGACTACAATGAGCAGTTCTTC.

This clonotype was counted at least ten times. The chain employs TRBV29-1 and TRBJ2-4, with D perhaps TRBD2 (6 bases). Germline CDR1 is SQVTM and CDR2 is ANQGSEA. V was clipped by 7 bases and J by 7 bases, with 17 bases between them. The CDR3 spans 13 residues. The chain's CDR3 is CSATATGANIQYF. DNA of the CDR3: TGCAGCGCCACGGCCACGGGAGCGAACATTCAGTACTTC. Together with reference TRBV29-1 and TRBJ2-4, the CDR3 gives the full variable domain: SAVISQKPSRDICQRGTSLTIQCQVDSQVTMMFWYRQQPGQSLTLIATANQGSEATYESGFVIDKFPISRPNLTFSTLTVSNMSPEDSSIYLCSATATGANIQYFGAGTRLSVL.

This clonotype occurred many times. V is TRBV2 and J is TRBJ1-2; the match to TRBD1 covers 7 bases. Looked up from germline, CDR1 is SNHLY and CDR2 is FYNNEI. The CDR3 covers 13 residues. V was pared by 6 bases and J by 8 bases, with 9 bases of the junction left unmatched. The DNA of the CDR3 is TGTGCCAGCAGAGCGACAGGGATAGGCGGCTACACCTTC. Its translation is CASRATGIGGYTF.

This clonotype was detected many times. CDR3 sequence (DNA): TGTGCCAGCAGTTTTGGCGAAGGAGAGACCCAGTACTTC. Its protein product is CASSFGEGETQYF. The chain combines TRBV6-5 with TRBJ2-5, with no clear D. CDR1 is MNHEY, CDR2 SVGAGI, per germline. This CDR3 spans 13 amino acids. Trimming removed 4 bases at V and 4 bases at J, with 10 bases between.

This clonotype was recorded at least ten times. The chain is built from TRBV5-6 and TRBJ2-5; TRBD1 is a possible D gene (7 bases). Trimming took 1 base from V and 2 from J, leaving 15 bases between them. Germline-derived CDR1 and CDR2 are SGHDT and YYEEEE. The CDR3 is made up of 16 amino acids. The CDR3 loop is CASSLRAGGIQETQYF. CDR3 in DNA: TGTGCCAGCAGCTTGAGGGCAGGGGGGATTCAAGAGACCCAGTACTTC.

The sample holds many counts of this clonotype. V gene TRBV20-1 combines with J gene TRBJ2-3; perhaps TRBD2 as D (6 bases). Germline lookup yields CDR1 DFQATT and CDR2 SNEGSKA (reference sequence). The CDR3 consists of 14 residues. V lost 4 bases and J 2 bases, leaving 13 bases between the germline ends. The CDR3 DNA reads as TGCAGTGCTATAGTCGGGAGCCTCACAGATACGCAGTATTTT. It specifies CSAIVGSLTDTQYF.

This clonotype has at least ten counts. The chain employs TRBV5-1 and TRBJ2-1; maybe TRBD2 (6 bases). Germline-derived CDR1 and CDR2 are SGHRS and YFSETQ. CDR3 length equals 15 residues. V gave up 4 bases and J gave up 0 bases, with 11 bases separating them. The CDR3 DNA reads TGCGCCAGCAGCAATAGCGGAAGCTCCTACAATGAGCAGTTCTTC. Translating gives CASSNSGSSYNEQFF.

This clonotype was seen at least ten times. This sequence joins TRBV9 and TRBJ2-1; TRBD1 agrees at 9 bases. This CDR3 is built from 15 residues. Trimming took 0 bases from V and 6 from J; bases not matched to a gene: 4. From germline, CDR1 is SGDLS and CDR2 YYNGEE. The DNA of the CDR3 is TGTGCCAGCAGCGTAGAGGGACAGGGTGGCAATGAGCAGTTCTTC. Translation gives CASSVEGQGGNEQFF.

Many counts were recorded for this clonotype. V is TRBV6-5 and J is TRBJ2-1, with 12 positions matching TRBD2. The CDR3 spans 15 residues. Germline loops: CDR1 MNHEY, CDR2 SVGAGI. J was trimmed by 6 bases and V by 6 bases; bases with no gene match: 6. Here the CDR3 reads CASSVGLAGFNEQFF. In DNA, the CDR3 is TGTGCCAGCAGCGTCGGACTAGCGGGGTTCAATGAGCAGTTCTTC.

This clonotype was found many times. The CDR3 nucleotides are TGTGCCACCTGGAACGGGCCACCCAAAAACATTCAGTACTTC. It specifies CATWNGPPKNIQYF. This rearrangement joins TRBV10-3 to TRBJ2-4; D ambiguous. This CDR3 region has 14 residues. V lost 10 bases and J 2 bases, leaving 15 bases between the germline ends. Germline CDR1 and CDR2: ENHRY and SYGVKD.